The subject of this entry is one T cell receptor (beta chain). This record comes from a study of patients and donors after allogeneic stem cell transplantation. Using its own MiXCR run on the RT-PCR reads, TCRdb lists one record per CDR3 protein. Here the sample spans about 960,000 distinct CDR3 sequences, about 20% being singletons. The sequencing input was blood, either unsorted or a sorted T cell fraction (not recorded which). This clonotype was sampled from a human donor who was either an allogeneic HSCT recipient or a stem cell or donor lymphocyte infusion donor (not recorded which). It is not recorded whose cells these are; they may come from a transplant donor.

Here the CDR3 reads CASSRIDSSQETQYF. In nucleotides, the CDR3 is TGCGCCAGCAGCCGGATAGACAGCTCACAAGAGACCCAGTACTTC. V and J are TRBV4-1 and TRBJ2-5; maybe TRBD1 (5 bases). V was clipped by 4 bases and J by 2 bases, with 14 bases between them. The CDR3 has 15 amino acids. Germline loops: CDR1 MGHRA, CDR2 YSYEKL.